Listed below are T cell receptor beta chains from one sample, sequenced in a study of regulatory T cells in long-lasting Graves disease. TCRdb passed the multiplex PCR reads through MiXCR, listing each CDR3 protein once. The table lists 350,000 to 400,000 distinct CDR3 sequences, around 15% of them singletons. The sequences come from peripheral blood mononuclear cells (PBMCs), collected at new diagnosis, from a patient treated with antithyroid drugs. All receptors come from a female donor with Graves disease. The CDR3 runs from the conserved cysteine through the conserved F or W. Fields, in order: J gene, V gene, clone size, D gene, CDR3 DNA, CDR3 protein. D genes are given only for firm matches. A row's size may be missing; if present it is once, few, many or a size class.

J gene: TRBJ2-3; V gene: TRBV9; clone size: many; D gene: NA; CDR3 DNA: TGTGCCAGCAGCGTAGATGGGGCCATCACAGATACGCAGTATTTT; CDR3 protein: CASSVDGAITDTQYF
J gene: TRBJ2-5; V gene: TRBV5-1; clone size: NA; D gene: NA; CDR3 DNA: TGCGCCAGCAGCTTGTCGGGGGCTGGTGAGGAGACCCAGTACTTC; CDR3 protein: CASSLSGAGEETQYF
J gene: TRBJ2-1; V gene: TRBV12-5; clone size: few; D gene: TRBD1; CDR3 DNA: TGTGCTAGTGGCCCTTCGACCGGGACAGGACAGTTCTTC; CDR3 protein: CASGPSTGTGQFF
J gene: TRBJ1-2; V gene: TRBV29-1; clone size: many; D gene: TRBD1; CDR3 DNA: TGCAGCGTCGGGACAGGACTTGTTAACTATGGCTACACCTTC; CDR3 protein: CSVGTGLVNYGYTF
J gene: TRBJ1-1; V gene: TRBV5-1; clone size: many; D gene: NA; CDR3 DNA: TGCGCCAGCAGCTTTTCGAGGGACATGGGACCTGAAGCTTTCTTT; CDR3 protein: CASSFSRDMGPEAFF
J gene: TRBJ1-1; V gene: TRBV7-2; clone size: once; D gene: TRBD1; CDR3 DNA: TGTGCCAGCAGCTCGGGACAGCTAACACGTTGGGACACTGAAGCTTTCTTT; CDR3 protein: CASSSGQLTRWDTEAFF
J gene: TRBJ1-2; V gene: TRBV6-7; clone size: many; D gene: TRBD1; CDR3 DNA: TGTGCCAGCAGGATACAGGGGCATGGCTACACCTTC; CDR3 protein: CASRIQGHGYTF
J gene: TRBJ1-1; V gene: TRBV28; clone size: NA; D gene: TRBD1; CDR3 DNA: TGTGCCAGCAGTCCTCCCCCGGGACAGGGGAACACTGAAGCTTTCTTT; CDR3 protein: CASSPPPGQGNTEAFF
J gene: TRBJ2-1; V gene: TRBV6-5; clone size: NA; D gene: NA; CDR3 DNA: TGTGCCAGCAGTTACTCGGGAGACAGGATTAACAATGAGCAGTTCTTC; CDR3 protein: CASSYSGDRINNEQFF
J gene: TRBJ1-1; V gene: TRBV29-1; clone size: many; D gene: TRBD1; CDR3 DNA: TGCAGCGTCGGACAGGGGCGGGACACTGAAGCTTTCTTT; CDR3 protein: CSVGQGRDTEAFF
J gene: TRBJ1-1; V gene: TRBV11-2; clone size: many; D gene: NA; CDR3 DNA: TGTGCCAGCAGCTCCCCAAGGGGCAGGGGACCCACTGAAGCTTTCTTT; CDR3 protein: CASSSPRGRGPTEAFF
J gene: TRBJ1-2; V gene: TRBV2; clone size: few; D gene: TRBD1; CDR3 DNA: TGTGCCAGCAGGGGGACAGGGGGCTTTGGCTACACCTTC; CDR3 protein: CASRGTGGFGYTF
J gene: TRBJ1-1; V gene: TRBV12-3/TRBV12-4; clone size: few; D gene: NA; CDR3 DNA: TGTGCCGGCAGTTTTGGCGGGACTGAAGCTTTCTTT; CDR3 protein: CAGSFGGTEAFF
J gene: TRBJ2-7; V gene: TRBV6-1; clone size: NA; D gene: NA; CDR3 DNA: TGTGCCATCCTTAGCGGAGCTCGTTCCTACGAGCAGTACTTC; CDR3 protein: CAILSGARSYEQYF
J gene: TRBJ1-2; V gene: TRBV29-1; clone size: NA; D gene: NA; CDR3 DNA: TGCAGCGTTGAGGTCGGCAGCTATGGCTACACCTTC; CDR3 protein: CSVEVGSYGYTF
J gene: TRBJ1-2; V gene: TRBV4-1; clone size: few; D gene: NA; CDR3 DNA: TGCGCCAGCAGCCGCCAGCTCCAGGGTATCTATGGCTACACCTTC; CDR3 protein: CASSRQLQGIYGYTF
J gene: TRBJ1-4; V gene: TRBV5-1; clone size: many; D gene: NA; CDR3 DNA: TGCGCCAGCAGCTTCAGTTCGCAGGAAGCCGCAACTAATGAAAAACTGTTTTTT; CDR3 protein: CASSFSSQEAATNEKLFF
J gene: TRBJ1-5; V gene: TRBV2; clone size: many; D gene: NA; CDR3 DNA: TGTGCCAGCAGTGATGGGACCCATAGCAATCAGCCCCAGCATTTT; CDR3 protein: CASSDGTHSNQPQHF
J gene: TRBJ2-3; V gene: TRBV7-7; clone size: many; D gene: NA; CDR3 DNA: TGTGCCAGCAGCCAAGAAAGGATGGATACGCAGTATTTT; CDR3 protein: CASSQERMDTQYF
J gene: TRBJ2-3; V gene: TRBV12-3/TRBV12-4; clone size: many; D gene: TRBD2; CDR3 DNA: TGTGCCAGCCTCCCGGGACTAGCGGGCACAGATACGCAGTATTTT; CDR3 protein: CASLPGLAGTDTQYF
J gene: TRBJ1-3; V gene: TRBV6-2/TRBV6-3; clone size: many; D gene: NA; CDR3 DNA: TGTGCCAGCAGTTTTCTTTCCGGGACGGTGACTTTCTCTGGAAACACCATATATTTT; CDR3 protein: CASSFLSGTVTFSGNTIYF
J gene: TRBJ2-7; V gene: TRBV5-1; clone size: many; D gene: NA; CDR3 DNA: TGCGCCAGCAGCAGTTTCAATTCTGAGCAGTACTTC; CDR3 protein: CASSSFNSEQYF
J gene: TRBJ1-4; V gene: TRBV20-1; clone size: many; D gene: NA; CDR3 DNA: TGCAGTGCTAGCCCAGGGACTAATGAAAAACTGTTTTTT; CDR3 protein: CSASPGTNEKLFF
J gene: TRBJ1-1; V gene: TRBV28; clone size: NA; D gene: NA; CDR3 DNA: TGTGCCAGCAGCCCGGGGCCAGGGGTTTGGAACACTGAAGCTTTCTTT; CDR3 protein: CASSPGPGVWNTEAFF
J gene: TRBJ2-1; V gene: TRBV10-3; clone size: NA; D gene: NA; CDR3 DNA: TGTGCCATCAGTGACAGGGGGGGCAATGAGCAGTTCTTC; CDR3 protein: CAISDRGGNEQFF
J gene: TRBJ1-4; V gene: TRBV3-1; clone size: NA; D gene: TRBD1; CDR3 DNA: TGTGCCAGCAGCCTATCGGACAGGATGCTTGAAAAACTGTTTTTT; CDR3 protein: CASSLSDRMLEKLFF